This T cell receptor (beta chain) was observed in a study of blood T cell repertoires in COVID-19. The CDR3 runs to 15 residues. Germline loops: CDR1 LGHNT, CDR2 FRNRAP. The junction had 6 bases not matched to a gene; V was cut back by 5 bases and J by 0 bases. Profiled with immunoSEQ multiplex PCR; TCRdb holds only in-frame clones, not every one. The sample records over 100,000 clones, roughly 91% being singletons. Sequenced: peripheral blood. The TCR comes from a human donor with acute or convalescent COVID-19. The donor label of this sample is uncertain. The rearrangement joins TRBV12-5 to TRBJ2-7; 8 bases agree with TRBD1. CDR3 protein: CASGPYRGSSYEQYF. CDR3 DNA: TGTGCTAGTGGTCCATACAGGGGGAGCTCCTACGAGCAGTACTTC.